This T cell receptor beta chain was retrieved from a study of blood T cell repertoires in COVID-19. Turning to the study itself: The United States, Italy and Spain were the sources of the acute and convalescent COVID-19 samples.

Deletions cut 1 base from V and 2 bases from J, with 6 bases between. CDR3 length: 14 amino acids. The germline CDR1 and CDR2 sequences are SGHTA and FQGNSA. In regard to this clone: Other DNA sequences within the sample encode an identical CDR3.

Methods used by the authors: Reference gene primer amplification in the assay estimated nucleated cell counts. Measured with immunoSEQ multiplex PCR; TCRdb has only the in-frame clones, and not every one. That table gives V, J and clone size, and the DNA gave D and trimming. The sample contains under 400,000 clones, about 91% of which appear only once. The receptor was derived from a woman aged 25 to 39 with COVID-19, enrolled during active disease. The chain employs TRBV7-2 and TRBJ1-5; D gene uncertain. Sample: peripheral blood. The CDR3 here is CASSLGGGNQPQHF. The CDR3 nucleotides read TGTGCCAGCAGCTTAGGGGGAGGCAATCAGCCCCAGCATTTT.